These T cell receptor beta chains were read from a single sample in a study of a mutant IDH1 vaccine in newly diagnosed glioma. TCRdb's copy holds only in-frame clones and misses some; the assay was immunoSEQ multiplex PCR. The sample gives about 67,000 clones, more than 70% of which show up once; over 4% is in the top ten. Sequencing used peripheral blood mononuclear cells (PBMCs), obtained from a glioma patient treated with radiotherapy, temozolomide or both. All receptors derive from a woman between 18 and 29 years old with glioma. Some clones in this sample may be carry-over from other donors' samples. CDR3s include the opening cysteine and the closing phenylalanine or tryptophan. The D gene is left open where the match is weak. Some rows have no size entry. The others give once, few or many, or a class for an expanded clone.

J,size,D,V,CDR3,DNA
TRBJ2-1,once,TRBD2,TRBV29-1,CSVRLAGGPYNEQFF,TGCAGCGTTCGACTAGCGGGAGGGCCCTACAATGAGCAGTTCTTC
TRBJ2-2,-,-,TRBV14,CASSPELTGELFF,TGTGCCAGCAGCCCGGAGCTCACCGGGGAGCTGTTTTTT
TRBJ1-2,-,-,TRBV15,CATSSPLQGGYYGYTF,TGTGCCACCAGCAGTCCCTTACAGGGAGGCTACTATGGCTACACCTTC
TRBJ2-7,-,TRBD2,TRBV30,CAWSVASGVNEQYF,TGTGCCTGGAGTGTAGCTAGCGGGGTAAATGAGCAGTACTTC
TRBJ2-7,-,-,TRBV6-5,CASSYRFSSNEQYF,TGTGCCAGCAGTTACCGCTTCTCCAGCAACGAGCAGTACTTC
TRBJ1-3,-,-,TRBV29-1,CSVVPFGSGNTIYF,TGCAGCGTTGTCCCCTTCGGCTCTGGAAACACCATATATTTT
TRBJ1-1,few,-,TRBV2,CASRLGLGMNTEAFF,TGTGCCAGCAGGCTAGGCCTGGGAATGAACACTGAAGCTTTCTTT
TRBJ1-1,-,TRBD1,TRBV4-3,CASSQTDRGNTEAFF,TGCGCCAGCAGCCAGACGGACAGGGGGAACACTGAAGCTTTCTTT
TRBJ1-2,-,-,TRBV19,CASHFGGNYGYTF,TGTGCCAGCCATTTTGGGGGGAACTATGGCTACACCTTC
TRBJ1-2,-,TRBD1,TRBV27,CASSYNDRAGGYTF,TGTGCCAGCAGCTATAACGACAGGGCGGGTGGCTACACCTTC
TRBJ1-2,-,-,TRBV5-4,CASSRGTPFGYTF,TGTGCCAGCAGCCGAGGGACCCCCTTTGGCTACACCTTC
TRBJ2-1,once,TRBD2,TRBV4-1,CASSHHRQRDSLEQFF,TGCGCCAGCAGCCACCATCGGCAGCGGGATTCTCTAGAACAGTTCTTC
TRBJ2-3,-,-,TRBV5-1,CASSFGADTQYF,TGCGCCAGCAGCTTTGGGGCAGATACGCAGTATTTT
TRBJ2-7,-,-,TRBV4-2,CASSQDTAPWEQYF,TGTGCCAGCAGCCAAGACACTGCCCCGTGGGAGCAGTACTTC
TRBJ2-7,-,-,TRBV7-8,CASSFQDEQYF,TGTGCCAGCAGCTTCCAAGACGAGCAGTACTTC
TRBJ1-2,-,TRBD1,TRBV10-1,CASSEFRQGMNGYTF,TGCGCCAGCAGTGAGTTTAGACAGGGAATGAATGGCTACACCTTC
TRBJ1-1,-,TRBD1,TRBV7-3,CASSLTSGGTEAFF,TGTGCCAGCAGCTTAACGTCAGGGGGCACTGAAGCTTTCTTT
TRBJ2-7,-,-,TRBV19,CASGRDGYEQYF,TGTGCCAGTGGGAGAGACGGATACGAGCAGTACTTC
TRBJ2-5,-,-,TRBV29-1,CSVEPGPVLETQYF,TGCAGCGTTGAGCCGGGACCGGTTCTTGAGACCCAGTACTTC
TRBJ1-1,-,TRBD1,TRBV4-1,CASSQGDRGNTEAFF,TGCGCCAGCAGCCAGGGGGACAGGGGGAACACTGAAGCTTTCTTT
TRBJ2-7,-,TRBD2,TRBV25-1,CASRRPGTSGIGEQYF,TGTGCCAGCCGCCGTCCTGGGACTAGCGGGATTGGCGAGCAGTACTTC
TRBJ1-1,-,-,TRBV12-5,CASGLGGPGNTEAFF,TGTGCTAGTGGTTTGGGTGGCCCTGGGAACACTGAAGCTTTCTTT
TRBJ1-2,-,-,TRBV6-6,CASSYGQNYGYTF,TGTGCCAGCAGTTACGGGCAGAACTATGGCTACACCTTC
TRBJ2-6,-,-,TRBV5-1,CASSLTAGANVLTF,TGCGCCAGCAGCTTAACGGCCGGGGCCAACGTCCTGACTTTC
TRBJ2-1,-,-,TRBV6-5,CATALNYEQFF,TGTGCCACCGCCCTTAATTATGAGCAGTTCTTC
TRBJ1-2,-,-,TRBV6-5,CASSLSGGYGYTF,TGTGCCAGCAGTCTCTCGGGTGGCTATGGCTACACCTTC
TRBJ1-1,-,TRBD1,TRBV19,CASRRTGGEVLNTEAFF,TGTGCCAGTAGGAGGACAGGGGGCGAAGTGTTGAACACTGAAGCTTTCTTT
TRBJ1-4,-,-,TRBV7-9,CASSLLKADEKLFF,TGTGCCAGCAGTCTCCTCAAGGCGGATGAAAAACTGTTTTTT
TRBJ1-1,-,-,TRBV5-6,CASSLASGRMNTEAFF,TGTGCCAGCAGCTTGGCATCTGGACGGATGAACACTGAAGCTTTCTTT
TRBJ1-6,few,-,TRBV21-1,CASSSGGPGQMGRAYNSPLHF,TGTGCCAGCAGCAGTGGCGGTCCGGGACAGATGGGTAGGGCTTATAATTCACCCCTCCACTTT
TRBJ1-2,once,TRBD1,TRBV9,CASSLARTGTNYGYTF,TGTGCCAGCAGCCTGGCCAGGACAGGAACTAACTATGGCTACACCTTC
TRBJ1-4,-,-,TRBV6-4,CASKRSLGSNEKLFF,TGTGCCAGCAAGCGGTCACTAGGGTCTAATGAAAAACTGTTTTTT
TRBJ2-7,-,-,TRBV4-3,CASSHLGSYEQYF,TGCGCCAGCAGCCATTTGGGAAGCTACGAGCAGTACTTC
TRBJ2-7,-,TRBD1,TRBV5-1,CASSSGQGMIQRYF,TGCGCCAGCAGCTCGGGACAGGGGATGATTCAGCGGTACTTC
TRBJ2-7,once,-,TRBV7-8,CASSSEGRSSYEQYF,TGTGCCAGCAGCTCTGAAGGACGGAGCTCCTACGAGCAGTACTTC
TRBJ2-2,-,TRBD1,TRBV7-9,CASSLVMTTGDTGELFF,TGTGCCAGCAGCTTAGTAATGACGACAGGGGACACCGGGGAGCTGTTTTTT
TRBJ1-1,-,-,TRBV7-2,CASSLDVGEAFF,TGTGCCAGCAGCTTAGACGTGGGAGAAGCTTTCTTT
TRBJ2-7,-,-,TRBV7-9,CASSHTSPGLYEQYF,TGTGCCAGCAGCCACACTAGCCCCGGCTTATACGAGCAGTACTTC
TRBJ1-1,-,-,TRBV5-1,CATSPGRLMNTEAFF,TGCGCCACCTCTCCGGGACGTCTAATGAACACTGAAGCTTTCTTT
TRBJ2-3,-,-,TRBV29-1,CSWSVTDTQYF,TGCAGTTGGTCAGTCACAGATACGCAGTATTTT
TRBJ2-4,-,-,TRBV5-1,CASSSRTGPNIQYF,TGCGCCAGCAGCTCCCGGACCGGCCCGAACATTCAGTACTTC
TRBJ2-7,-,-,TRBV15,CATSREENSYEQYF,TGTGCCACCAGCAGAGAGGAGAATTCCTACGAGCAGTACTTC
TRBJ2-2,-,TRBD1,TRBV30,CAWADRGDGELFF,TGTGCCTGGGCGGACAGGGGCGACGGGGAGCTGTTTTTT
TRBJ1-1,few,-,TRBV19,CASSIAGRDEAFF,TGTGCCAGTAGTATAGCTGGGCGGGATGAAGCTTTCTTT
TRBJ1-1,-,TRBD1,TRBV5-1,CASSPGQTPGTEAFF,TGCGCCAGCAGCCCGGGACAGACCCCGGGCACTGAAGCTTTCTTT
TRBJ1-2,-,TRBD1,TRBV5-1,CASSLGQGGLDYGYTF,TGCGCCAGCAGCTTGGGCCAAGGGGGCTTAGACTATGGCTACACCTTC
TRBJ1-1,few,-,TRBV29-1,CSCGRGNTEAFF,TGCAGCTGTGGACGGGGGAACACTGAAGCTTTCTTT
TRBJ1-1,-,TRBD1,TRBV6-5,CASSYGDRVADTEAFF,TGTGCCAGCAGTTACGGTGACAGGGTTGCGGACACTGAAGCTTTCTTT
TRBJ2-5,once,-,TRBV7-6,CASRGWVGETQYF,TGTGCCAGCAGGGGGTGGGTCGGGGAGACCCAGTACTTC
TRBJ2-2,few,TRBD2,TRBV5-1,CASRAGTGGTGELFF,TGCGCCAGCAGAGCCGGGACCGGGGGGACCGGGGAGCTGTTTTTT
TRBJ1-2,-,-,TRBV7-9,CASSLEGVPGHTF,TGTGCCAGCAGCTTAGAAGGGGTCCCGGGTCACACCTTC
TRBJ2-5,once,-,TRBV10-3,CAIGGGGGRQETQYF,TGTGCCATCGGCGGTGGGGGGGGGCGACAAGAGACCCAGTACTTC
TRBJ2-2,-,TRBD2,TRBV6-1,CASSLAGYTGELFF,TGTGCCAGCAGCCTAGCGGGGTACACCGGGGAGCTGTTTTTT
TRBJ2-3,-,-,TRBV7-9,CASSTAAGNTQYF,TGTGCCAGCAGCACCGCAGCCGGGAATACGCAGTATTTT